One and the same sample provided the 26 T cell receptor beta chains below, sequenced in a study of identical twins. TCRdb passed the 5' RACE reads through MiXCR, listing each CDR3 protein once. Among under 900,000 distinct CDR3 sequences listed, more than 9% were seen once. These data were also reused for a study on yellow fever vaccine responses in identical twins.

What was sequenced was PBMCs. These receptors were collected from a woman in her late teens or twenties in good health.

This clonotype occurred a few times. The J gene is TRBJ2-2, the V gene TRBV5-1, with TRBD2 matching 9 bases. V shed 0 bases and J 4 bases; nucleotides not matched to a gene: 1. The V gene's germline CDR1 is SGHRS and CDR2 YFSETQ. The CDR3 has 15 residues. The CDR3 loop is CASSLASGATGELFF. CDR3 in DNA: TGCGCCAGCAGCTTGGCTAGCGGGGCCACCGGGGAGCTGTTTTTT.

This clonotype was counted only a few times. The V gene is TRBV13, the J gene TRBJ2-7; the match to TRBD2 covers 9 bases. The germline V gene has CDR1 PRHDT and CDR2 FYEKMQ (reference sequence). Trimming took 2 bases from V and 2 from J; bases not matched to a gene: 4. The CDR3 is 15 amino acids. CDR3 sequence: CASSLSASGAYEQYV. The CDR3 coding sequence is TGTGCCAGCAGCTTAAGCGCTAGCGGGGCCTACGAGCAGTACGTC.

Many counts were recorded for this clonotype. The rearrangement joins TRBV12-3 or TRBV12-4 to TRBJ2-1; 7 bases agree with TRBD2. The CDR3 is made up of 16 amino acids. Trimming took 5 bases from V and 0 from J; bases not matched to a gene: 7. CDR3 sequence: CASSPSGLGSYNEQFF. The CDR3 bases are TGTGCCAGCAGTCCTAGCGGATTAGGCTCCTACAATGAGCAGTTCTTC.

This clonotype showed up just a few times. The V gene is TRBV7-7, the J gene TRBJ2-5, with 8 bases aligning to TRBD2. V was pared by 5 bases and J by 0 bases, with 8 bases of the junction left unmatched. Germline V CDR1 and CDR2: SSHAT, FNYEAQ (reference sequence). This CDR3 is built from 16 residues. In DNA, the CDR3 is TGTGCCAGCAGCCCCCGGGGGGGGCCCGACCAAGAGACCCAGTACTTC. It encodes CASSPRGGPDQETQYF.

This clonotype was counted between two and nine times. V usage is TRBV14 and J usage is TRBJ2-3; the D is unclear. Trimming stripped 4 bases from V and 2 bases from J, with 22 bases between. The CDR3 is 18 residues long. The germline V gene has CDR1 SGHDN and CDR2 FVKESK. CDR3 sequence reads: CASSPQTRAFGFTDTQYF. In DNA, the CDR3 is TGTGCCAGCAGCCCTCAAACGAGAGCGTTTGGGTTCACAGATACGCAGTATTTT.

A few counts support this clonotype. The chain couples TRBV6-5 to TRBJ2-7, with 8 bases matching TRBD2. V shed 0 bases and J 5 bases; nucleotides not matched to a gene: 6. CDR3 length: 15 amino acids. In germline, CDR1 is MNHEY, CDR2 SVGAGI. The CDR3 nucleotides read TGTGCCAGCAGTTACTCCGGGACTAGTCAGAACGAGCAGTACTTC. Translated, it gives CASSYSGTSQNEQYF.

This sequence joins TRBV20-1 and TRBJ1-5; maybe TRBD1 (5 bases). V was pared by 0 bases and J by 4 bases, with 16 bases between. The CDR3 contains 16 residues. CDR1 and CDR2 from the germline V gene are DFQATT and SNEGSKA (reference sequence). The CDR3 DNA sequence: TGCAGTGCTAGAGATCGGTTAGGCGGGGGAAATCAGCCCCAGCATTTT. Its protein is CSARDRLGGGNQPQHF.

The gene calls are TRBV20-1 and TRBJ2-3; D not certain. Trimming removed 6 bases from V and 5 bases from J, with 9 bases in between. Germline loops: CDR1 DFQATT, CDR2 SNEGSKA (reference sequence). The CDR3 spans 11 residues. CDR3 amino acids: CSANNKDTQYF. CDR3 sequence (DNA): TGCAGTGCCAACAACAAAGATACGCAGTATTTT.

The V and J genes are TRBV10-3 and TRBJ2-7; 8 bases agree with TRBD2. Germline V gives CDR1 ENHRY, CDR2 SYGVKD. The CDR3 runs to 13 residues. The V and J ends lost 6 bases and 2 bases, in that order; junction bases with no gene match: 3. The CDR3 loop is CAISGRGAYEQYF. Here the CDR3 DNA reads TGTGCCATCAGCGGGAGGGGGGCCTACGAGCAGTACTTC.

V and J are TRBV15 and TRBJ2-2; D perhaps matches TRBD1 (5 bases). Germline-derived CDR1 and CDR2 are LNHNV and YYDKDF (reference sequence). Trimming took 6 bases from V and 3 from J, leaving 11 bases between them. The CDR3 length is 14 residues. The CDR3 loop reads CATSGRAHTGELFF. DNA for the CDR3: TGTGCCACCAGTGGCAGGGCGCACACCGGGGAGCTGTTTTTT.

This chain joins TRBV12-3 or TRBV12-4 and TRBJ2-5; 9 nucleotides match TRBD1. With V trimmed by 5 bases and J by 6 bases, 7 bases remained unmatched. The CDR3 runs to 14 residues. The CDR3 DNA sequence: TGTGCCAGCAGTGGGGGGACAGGGCGACAGACCCAGTACTTC. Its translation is CASSGGTGRQTQYF.

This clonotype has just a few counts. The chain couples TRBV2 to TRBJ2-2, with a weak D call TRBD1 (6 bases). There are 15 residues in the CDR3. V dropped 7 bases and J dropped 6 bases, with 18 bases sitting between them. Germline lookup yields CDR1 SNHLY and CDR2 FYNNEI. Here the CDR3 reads CASIGGTGIAGELFF. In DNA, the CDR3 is TGTGCCAGCATAGGAGGAACAGGGATTGCCGGGGAGCTGTTTTTT.

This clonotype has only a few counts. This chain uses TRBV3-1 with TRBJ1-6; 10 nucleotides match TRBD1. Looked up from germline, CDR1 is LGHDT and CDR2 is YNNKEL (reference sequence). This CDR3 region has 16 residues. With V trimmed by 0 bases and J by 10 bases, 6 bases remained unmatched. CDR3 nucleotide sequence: TGTGCCAGCAGCCAAGACGGGACAGGGGTATGGTCACCCCTCCACTTT. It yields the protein CASSQDGTGVWSPLHF.

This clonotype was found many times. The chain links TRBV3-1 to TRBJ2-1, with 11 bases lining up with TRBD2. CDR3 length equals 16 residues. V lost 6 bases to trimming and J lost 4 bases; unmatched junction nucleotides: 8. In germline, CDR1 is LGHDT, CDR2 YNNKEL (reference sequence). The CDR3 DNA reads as TGTGCCAGCAGTATGTCCGGGACTAGCGGATACAATGAGCAGTTCTTC. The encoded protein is CASSMSGTSGYNEQFF.

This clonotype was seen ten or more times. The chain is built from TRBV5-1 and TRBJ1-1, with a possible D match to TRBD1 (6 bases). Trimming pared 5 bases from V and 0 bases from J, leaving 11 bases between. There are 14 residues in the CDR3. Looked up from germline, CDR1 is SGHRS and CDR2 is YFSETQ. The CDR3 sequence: CASSKDRLNTEAFF. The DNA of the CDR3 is TGCGCCAGCAGTAAGGACAGATTGAACACTGAAGCTTTCTTT.

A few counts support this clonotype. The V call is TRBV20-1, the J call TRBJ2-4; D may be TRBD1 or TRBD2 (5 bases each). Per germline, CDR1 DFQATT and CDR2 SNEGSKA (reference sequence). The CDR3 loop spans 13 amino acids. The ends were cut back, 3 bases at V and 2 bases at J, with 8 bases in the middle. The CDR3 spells CSARWGTKNIQYF. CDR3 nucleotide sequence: TGCAGTGCTAGGTGGGGGACCAAAAACATTCAGTACTTC.

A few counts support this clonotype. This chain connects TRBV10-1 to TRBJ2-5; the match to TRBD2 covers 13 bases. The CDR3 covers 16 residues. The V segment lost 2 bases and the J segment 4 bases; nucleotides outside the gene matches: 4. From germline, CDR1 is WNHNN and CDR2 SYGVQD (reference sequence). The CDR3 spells CASSERTSGSRETQYF. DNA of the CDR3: TGCGCCAGCAGTGAGCGGACTAGCGGGAGCCGAGAGACCCAGTACTTC.

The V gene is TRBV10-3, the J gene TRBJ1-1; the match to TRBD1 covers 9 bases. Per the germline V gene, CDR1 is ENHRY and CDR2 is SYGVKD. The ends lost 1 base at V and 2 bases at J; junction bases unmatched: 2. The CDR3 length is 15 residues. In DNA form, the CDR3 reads TGTGCCATCAGTGAGTGGGGACAGGGAAACACTGAAGCTTTCTTT. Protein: CAISEWGQGNTEAFF.

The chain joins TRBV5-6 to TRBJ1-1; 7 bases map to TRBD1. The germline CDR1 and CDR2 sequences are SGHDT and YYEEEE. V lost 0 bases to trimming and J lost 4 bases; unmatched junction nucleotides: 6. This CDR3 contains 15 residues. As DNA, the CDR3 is TGTGCCAGCAGCTTGGGAGGGGGCGCGGGCACTGAAGCTTTCTTT. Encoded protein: CASSLGGGAGTEAFF.

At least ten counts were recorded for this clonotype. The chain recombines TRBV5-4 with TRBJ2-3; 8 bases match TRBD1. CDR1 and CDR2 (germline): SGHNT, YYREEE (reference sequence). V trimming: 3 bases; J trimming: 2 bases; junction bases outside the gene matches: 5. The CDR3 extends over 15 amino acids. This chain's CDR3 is CASSSTGASTDTQYF. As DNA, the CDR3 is TGTGCCAGCAGCTCGACAGGGGCCTCCACAGATACGCAGTATTTT. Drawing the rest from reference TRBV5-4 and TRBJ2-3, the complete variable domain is ETGVTQSPTHLIKTRGQQVTLRCSSQSGHNTVSWYQQALGQGPQFIFQYYREEENGRGNFPPRFSGLQFPNYSSELNVNALELDDSALYLCASSSTGASTDTQYFGPGTRLTVL.

The CDR3 DNA is TGTGCCAGCAGTTCCCCAGCCTCTGGGGCCAACGTCCTGACTTTC. Protein: CASSSPASGANVLTF. The chain employs TRBV28 and TRBJ2-6; D is uncertain. V was trimmed by 4 bases and J by 0 bases, leaving 7 bases between them. Per the germline V gene, CDR1 is MDHEN and CDR2 is SYDVKM. The CDR3 length is 15 residues.

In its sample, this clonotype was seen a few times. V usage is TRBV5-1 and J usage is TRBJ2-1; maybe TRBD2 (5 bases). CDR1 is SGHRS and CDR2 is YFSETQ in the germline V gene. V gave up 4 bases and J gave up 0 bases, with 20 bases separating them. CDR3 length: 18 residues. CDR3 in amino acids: CASSLRLRKLVSYNEQFF. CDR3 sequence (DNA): TGCGCCAGCAGCCTACGCCTTCGAAAACTAGTCTCCTACAATGAGCAGTTCTTC.

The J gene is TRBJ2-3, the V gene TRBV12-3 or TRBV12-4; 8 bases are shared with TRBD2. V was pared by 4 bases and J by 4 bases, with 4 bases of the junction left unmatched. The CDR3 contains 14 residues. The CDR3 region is CASSSRGGSDTQYF. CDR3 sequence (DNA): TGTGCCAGCAGTTCCCGGGGGGGCTCAGATACGCAGTATTTT.

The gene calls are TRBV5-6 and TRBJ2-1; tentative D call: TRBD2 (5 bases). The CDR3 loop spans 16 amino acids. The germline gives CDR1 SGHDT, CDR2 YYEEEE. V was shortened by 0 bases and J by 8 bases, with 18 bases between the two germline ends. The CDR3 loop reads CASSLGVRPSGDEQFF. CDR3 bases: TGTGCCAGCAGCTTGGGGGTCAGGCCCTCCGGGGATGAGCAGTTCTTC. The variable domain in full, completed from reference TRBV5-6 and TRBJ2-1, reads DAGVTQSPTHLIKTRGQQVTLRCSPKSGHDTVSWYQQALGQGPQFIFQYYEEEERQRGNFPDRFSGHQFPNYSSELNVNALLLGDSALYLCASSLGVRPSGDEQFFGPGTRLTVL.

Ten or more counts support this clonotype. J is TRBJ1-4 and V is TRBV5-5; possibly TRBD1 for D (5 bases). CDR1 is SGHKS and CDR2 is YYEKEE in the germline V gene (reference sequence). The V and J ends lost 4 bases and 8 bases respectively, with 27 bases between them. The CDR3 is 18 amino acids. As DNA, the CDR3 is TGTGCCAGCAGCCTTCCCTTCACCGGGTCTAAGGGGTACGAAAAACTGTTTTTT. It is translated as CASSLPFTGSKGYEKLFF. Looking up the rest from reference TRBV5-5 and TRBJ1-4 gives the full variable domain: DAGVTQSPTHLIKTRGQQVTLRCSPISGHKSVSWYQQVLGQGPQFIFQYYEKEERGRGNFPDRFSARQFPNYSSELNVNALLLGDSALYLCASSLPFTGSKGYEKLFFGSGTQLSVL.

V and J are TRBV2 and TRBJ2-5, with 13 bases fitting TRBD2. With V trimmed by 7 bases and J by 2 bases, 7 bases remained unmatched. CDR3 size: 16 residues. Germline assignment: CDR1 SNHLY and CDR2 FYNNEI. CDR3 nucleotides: TGTGCCAGCATGAGACGACTAGCGGGAGGACAAGAGACCCAGTACTTC. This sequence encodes CASMRRLAGGQETQYF.